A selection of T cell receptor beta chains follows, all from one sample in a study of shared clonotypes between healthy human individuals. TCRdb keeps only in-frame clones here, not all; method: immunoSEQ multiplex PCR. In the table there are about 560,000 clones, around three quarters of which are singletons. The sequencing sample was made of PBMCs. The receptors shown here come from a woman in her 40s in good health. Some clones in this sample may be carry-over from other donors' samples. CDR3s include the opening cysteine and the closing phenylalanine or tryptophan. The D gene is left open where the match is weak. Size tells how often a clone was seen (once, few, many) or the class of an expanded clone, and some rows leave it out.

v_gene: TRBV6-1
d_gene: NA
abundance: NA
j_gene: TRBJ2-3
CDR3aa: CASSGTVLDTQYF
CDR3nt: TGTGCCAGCAGTGGTACAGTTTTGGATACGCAGTATTTT

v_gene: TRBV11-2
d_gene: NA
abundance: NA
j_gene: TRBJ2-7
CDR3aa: CASSPTTSLEQYF
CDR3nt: TGTGCCAGCAGCCCAACCACTAGCCTCGAGCAGTACTTC

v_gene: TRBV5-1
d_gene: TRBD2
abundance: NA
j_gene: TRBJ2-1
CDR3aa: CASSLVLAESNEQFF
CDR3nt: TGCGCCAGCAGCTTGGTACTAGCGGAGAGCAATGAGCAGTTCTTC

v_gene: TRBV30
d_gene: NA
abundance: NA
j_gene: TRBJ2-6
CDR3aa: CAWSVRASGANVLTF
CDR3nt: TGTGCCTGGAGTGTACGAGCCTCTGGGGCCAACGTCCTGACTTTC

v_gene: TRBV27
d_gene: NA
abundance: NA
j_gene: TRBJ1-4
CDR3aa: CASSLSAGYNEKLFF
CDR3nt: TGTGCCAGCAGTTTAAGTGCAGGGTACAACGAAAAACTGTTTTTT

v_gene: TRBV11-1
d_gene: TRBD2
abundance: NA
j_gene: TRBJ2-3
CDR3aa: CASSSGLAASTDTQYF
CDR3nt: TGTGCCAGCAGCTCTGGACTAGCGGCTAGCACAGATACGCAGTATTTT

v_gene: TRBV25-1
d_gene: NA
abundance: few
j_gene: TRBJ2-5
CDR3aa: CASSTGRGETQYF
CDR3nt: TGTGCCAGCAGTACCGGTCGGGGGGAGACCCAGTACTTC

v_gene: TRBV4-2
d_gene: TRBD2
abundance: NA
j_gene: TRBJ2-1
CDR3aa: CASSQDEGREGSEQFF
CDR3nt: TGTGCCAGCAGCCAAGATGAGGGGCGGGAGGGCAGTGAGCAGTTCTTC

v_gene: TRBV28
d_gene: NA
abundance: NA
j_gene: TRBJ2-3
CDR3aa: CASSSGGGTQYF
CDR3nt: TGTGCCAGCAGCTCAGGAGGGGGGACGCAGTATTTT

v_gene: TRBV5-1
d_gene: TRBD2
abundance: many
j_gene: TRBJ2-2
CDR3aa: CASSPRRAGDTGELFF
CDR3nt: TGCGCCAGCAGCCCGCGTCGGGCGGGAGATACCGGGGAGCTGTTTTTT

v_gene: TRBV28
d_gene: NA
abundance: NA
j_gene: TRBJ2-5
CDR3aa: CASKVGGGETQYF
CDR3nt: TGTGCCAGCAAAGTAGGTGGGGGAGAGACCCAGTACTTC

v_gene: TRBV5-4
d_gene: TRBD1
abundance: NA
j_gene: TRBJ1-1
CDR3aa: CASSTGQGLNTEAFF
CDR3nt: TGTGCCAGCAGCACCGGACAGGGGTTAAACACTGAAGCTTTCTTT

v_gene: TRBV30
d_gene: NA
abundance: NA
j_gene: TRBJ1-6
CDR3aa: CAWNEGSYNSPLHF
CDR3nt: TGTGCCTGGAACGAGGGCTCCTATAATTCACCCCTCCACTTT

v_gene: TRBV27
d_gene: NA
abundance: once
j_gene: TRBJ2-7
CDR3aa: CASSFFPEPYEQYF
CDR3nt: TGTGCCAGCAGTTTTTTTCCGGAGCCCTACGAGCAGTACTTC

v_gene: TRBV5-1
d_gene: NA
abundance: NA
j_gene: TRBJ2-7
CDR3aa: CASSLGQSADEQYF
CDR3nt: TGCGCCAGCAGCTTGGGACAGTCCGCCGACGAGCAGTACTTC

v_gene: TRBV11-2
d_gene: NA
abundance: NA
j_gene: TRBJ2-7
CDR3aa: CASSVGRYEQYF
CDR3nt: TGTGCCAGCAGCGTCGGACGGTACGAGCAGTACTTC

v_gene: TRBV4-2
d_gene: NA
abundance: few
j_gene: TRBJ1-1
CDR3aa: CASSQGLGDTEAFF
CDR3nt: TGTGCCAGCAGCCAAGGTCTCGGGGACACTGAAGCTTTCTTT

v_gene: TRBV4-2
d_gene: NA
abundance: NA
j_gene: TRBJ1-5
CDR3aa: CASSQDRGDQPQHF
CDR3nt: TGTGCCAGCAGCCAAGATCGGGGGGATCAGCCCCAGCATTTT

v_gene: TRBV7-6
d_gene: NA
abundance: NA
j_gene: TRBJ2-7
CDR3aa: CASSSYEGYEQYF
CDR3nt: TGTGCCAGCAGCTCTTATGAAGGCTACGAGCAGTACTTC

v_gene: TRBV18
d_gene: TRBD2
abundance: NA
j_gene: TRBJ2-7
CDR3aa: CASSPPSGRRYEQYF
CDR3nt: TGTGCCAGCTCACCTCCTAGCGGGAGGCGGTACGAGCAGTACTTC

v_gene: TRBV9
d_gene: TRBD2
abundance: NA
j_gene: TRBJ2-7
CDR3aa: CASSPRGYEQYF
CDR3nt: TGTGCCAGCAGCCCGCGGGGGTACGAGCAGTACTTC

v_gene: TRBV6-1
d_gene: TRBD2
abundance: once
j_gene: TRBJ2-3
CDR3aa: CASSDWAGVTDTQYF
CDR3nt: TGTGCCAGCAGTGACTGGGCGGGGGTCACAGATACGCAGTATTTT

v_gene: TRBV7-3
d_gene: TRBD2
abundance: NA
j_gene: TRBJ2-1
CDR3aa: CASSLGTSSRLFF
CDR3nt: TGTGCCAGCAGCTTAGGGACTAGCTCTCGTCTGTTCTTC

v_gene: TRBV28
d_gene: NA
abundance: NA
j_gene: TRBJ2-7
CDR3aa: CASRDSYEQYF
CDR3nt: TGTGCCAGCAGGGACAGCTACGAGCAGTACTTC

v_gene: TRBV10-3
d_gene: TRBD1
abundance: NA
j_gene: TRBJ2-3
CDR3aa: CAIREDRGSTDTQYF
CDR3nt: TGTGCCATCAGAGAGGACAGGGGGAGCACAGATACGCAGTATTTT

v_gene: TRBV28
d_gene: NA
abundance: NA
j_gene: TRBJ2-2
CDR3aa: CASSGTDTGELFF
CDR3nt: TGTGCCAGCAGTGGGACTGACACCGGGGAGCTGTTTTTT

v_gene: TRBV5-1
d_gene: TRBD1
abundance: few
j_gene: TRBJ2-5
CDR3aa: CASSLATGGGETQYF
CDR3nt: TGCGCCAGCAGCTTGGCCACAGGGGGCGGCGAGACCCAGTACTTC

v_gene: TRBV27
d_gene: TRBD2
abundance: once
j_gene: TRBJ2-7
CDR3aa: CASSPTSGSLAYEQYF
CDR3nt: TGTGCCAGCAGTCCGACTAGCGGGAGCCTTGCCTACGAGCAGTACTTC

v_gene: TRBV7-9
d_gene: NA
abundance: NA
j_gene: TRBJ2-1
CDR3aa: CASSWGTAYNEQFF
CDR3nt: TGTGCCAGCAGCTGGGGGACGGCTTACAATGAGCAGTTCTTC

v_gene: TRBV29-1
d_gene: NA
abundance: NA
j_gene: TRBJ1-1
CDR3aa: CSVEDLGNTEAFF
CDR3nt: TGCAGCGTTGAAGATCTTGGGAACACTGAAGCTTTCTTT

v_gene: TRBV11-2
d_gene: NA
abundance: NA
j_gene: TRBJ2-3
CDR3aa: CASSPGLSTDTQYF
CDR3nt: TGTGCCAGCAGCCCTGGGCTGAGCACAGATACGCAGTATTTT

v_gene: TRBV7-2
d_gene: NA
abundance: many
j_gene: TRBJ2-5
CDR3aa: CASSLNWGETQYF
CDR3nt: TGTGCCAGCAGCTTAAATTGGGGGGAGACCCAGTACTTC

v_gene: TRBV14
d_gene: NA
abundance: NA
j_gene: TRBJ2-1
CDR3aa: CASSLQGRTYNEQFF
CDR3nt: TGTGCCAGCAGCCTACAGGGTCGGACCTACAATGAGCAGTTCTTC

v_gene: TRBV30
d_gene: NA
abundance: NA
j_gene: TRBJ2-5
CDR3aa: CAWSKPPQETQYF
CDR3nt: TGTGCCTGGAGTAAACCACCGCAAGAGACCCAGTACTTC

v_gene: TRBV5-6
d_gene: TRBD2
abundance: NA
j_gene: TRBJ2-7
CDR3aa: CASSLGGVGGNPYEQYF
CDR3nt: TGTGCCAGCAGCTTGGGTGGCGTCGGGGGGAACCCCTACGAGCAGTACTTC

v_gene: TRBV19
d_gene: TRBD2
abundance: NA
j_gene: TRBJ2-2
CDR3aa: CASSTLTGTSGRDGELFF
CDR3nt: TGTGCCAGTAGTACCCTAACCGGAACTAGCGGGAGGGATGGGGAGCTGTTTTTT

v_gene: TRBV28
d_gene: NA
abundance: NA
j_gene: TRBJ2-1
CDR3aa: CASSPLRALSQHEQFF
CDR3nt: TGTGCCAGCAGTCCCCTCAGAGCTCTTTCGCAGCATGAGCAGTTCTTC

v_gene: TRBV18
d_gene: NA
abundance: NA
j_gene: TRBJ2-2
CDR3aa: CASSPFQGTGELFF
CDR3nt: TGTGCCAGCTCACCATTCCAGGGCACCGGGGAGCTGTTTTTT

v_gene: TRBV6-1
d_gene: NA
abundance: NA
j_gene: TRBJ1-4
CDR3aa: CASSGQLSSTNEKLFF
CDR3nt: TGTGCCAGCAGTGGACAGCTTTCGTCCACTAATGAAAAACTGTTTTTT

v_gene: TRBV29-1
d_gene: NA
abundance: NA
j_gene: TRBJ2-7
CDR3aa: CSVEEEAGYEQYF
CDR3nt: TGCAGCGTTGAAGAGGAGGCGGGCTACGAGCAGTACTTC

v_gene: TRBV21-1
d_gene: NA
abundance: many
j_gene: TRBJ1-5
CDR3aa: CASSPGRYNQPQHF
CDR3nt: TGTGCCAGCAGCCCAGGACGGTACAATCAGCCCCAGCATTTT

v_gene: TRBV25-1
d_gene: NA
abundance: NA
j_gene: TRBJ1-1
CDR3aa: CASSQNEGEAFF
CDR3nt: TGTGCCAGCAGTCAGAATGAAGGGGAAGCTTTCTTT

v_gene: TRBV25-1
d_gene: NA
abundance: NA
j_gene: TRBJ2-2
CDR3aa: CASRNWGGELFF
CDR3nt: TGTGCCAGCAGGAACTGGGGCGGGGAGCTGTTTTTT

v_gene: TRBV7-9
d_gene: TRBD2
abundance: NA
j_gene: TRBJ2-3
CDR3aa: CASSPSGGRAVDTQYF
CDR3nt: TGTGCCAGCAGCCCATCGGGGGGGAGGGCAGTAGATACGCAGTATTTT

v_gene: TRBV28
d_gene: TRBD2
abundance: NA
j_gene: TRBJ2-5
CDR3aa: CASSSPGTSGSQETQYF
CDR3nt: TGTGCCAGCAGTTCGCCCGGGACTAGCGGGAGCCAAGAGACCCAGTACTTC

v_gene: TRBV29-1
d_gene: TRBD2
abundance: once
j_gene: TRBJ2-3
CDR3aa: CSVERLADGADTQYF
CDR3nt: TGCAGCGTTGAACGGCTAGCGGATGGGGCAGATACGCAGTATTTT

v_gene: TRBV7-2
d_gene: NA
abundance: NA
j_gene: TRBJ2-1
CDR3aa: CASSLPFDEQFF
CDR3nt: TGTGCCAGCAGCCTCCCGTTCGATGAGCAGTTCTTC

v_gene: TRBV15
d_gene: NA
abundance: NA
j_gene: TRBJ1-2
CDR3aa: CATSRDRDGNGYTF
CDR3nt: TGTGCCACCAGCAGAGACCGGGACGGAAACGGCTACACCTTC

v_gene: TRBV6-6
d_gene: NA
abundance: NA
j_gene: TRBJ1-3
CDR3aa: CARGTKLGNTIYF
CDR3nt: TGTGCCCGCGGGACAAAACTGGGAAACACCATATATTTT

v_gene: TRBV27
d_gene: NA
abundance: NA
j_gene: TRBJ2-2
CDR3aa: CASSKSIANTGELFF
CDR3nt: TGTGCCAGCAGTAAGAGTATCGCGAACACCGGGGAGCTGTTTTTT

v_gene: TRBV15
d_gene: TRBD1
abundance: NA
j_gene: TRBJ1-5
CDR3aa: CATSRRTGTGGDPQHF
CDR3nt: TGTGCCACCAGCAGACGCACCGGGACAGGGGGCGACCCCCAGCATTTT

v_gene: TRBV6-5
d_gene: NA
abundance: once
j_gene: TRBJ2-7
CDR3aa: CASSAPGVYEQYF
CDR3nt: TGTGCCAGCAGTGCTCCGGGAGTCTACGAGCAGTACTTC

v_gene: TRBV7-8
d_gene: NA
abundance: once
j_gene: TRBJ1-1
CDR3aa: CASSFREGVETEAFF
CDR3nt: TGTGCCAGCAGCTTCCGGGAAGGGGTTGAGACTGAAGCTTTCTTT

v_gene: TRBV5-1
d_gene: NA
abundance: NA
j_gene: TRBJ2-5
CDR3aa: CASSSNQETQYF
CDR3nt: TGCGCCAGCAGCTCGAATCAAGAGACCCAGTACTTC

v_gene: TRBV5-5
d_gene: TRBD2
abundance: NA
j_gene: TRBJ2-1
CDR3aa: CASSLASGRANEQFF
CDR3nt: TGTGCCAGCAGCTTGGCTAGCGGGAGGGCCAATGAGCAGTTCTTC